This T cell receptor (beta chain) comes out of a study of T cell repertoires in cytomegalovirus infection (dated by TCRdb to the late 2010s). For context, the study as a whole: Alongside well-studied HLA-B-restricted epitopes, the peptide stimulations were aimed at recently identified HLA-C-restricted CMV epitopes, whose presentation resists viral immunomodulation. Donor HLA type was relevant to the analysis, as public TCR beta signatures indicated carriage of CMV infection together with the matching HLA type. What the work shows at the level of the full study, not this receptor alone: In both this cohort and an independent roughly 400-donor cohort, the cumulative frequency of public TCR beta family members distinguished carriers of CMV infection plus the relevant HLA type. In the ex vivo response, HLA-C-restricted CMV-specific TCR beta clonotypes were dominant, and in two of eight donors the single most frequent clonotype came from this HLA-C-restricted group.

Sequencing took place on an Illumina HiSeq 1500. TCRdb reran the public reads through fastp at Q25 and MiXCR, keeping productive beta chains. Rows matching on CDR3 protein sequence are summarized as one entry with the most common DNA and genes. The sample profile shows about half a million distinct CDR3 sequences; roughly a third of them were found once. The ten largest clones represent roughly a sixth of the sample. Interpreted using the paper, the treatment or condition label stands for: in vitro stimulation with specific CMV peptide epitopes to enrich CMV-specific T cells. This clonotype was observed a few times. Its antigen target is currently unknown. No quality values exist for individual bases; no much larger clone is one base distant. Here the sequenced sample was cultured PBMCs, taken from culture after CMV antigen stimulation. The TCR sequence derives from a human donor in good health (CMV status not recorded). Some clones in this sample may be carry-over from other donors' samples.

The CDR3 region has the sequence CAISDMGRRSTDTQYF. The sequenced DNA is TGTGCCATCAGTGACATGGGGCGAAGGAGCACAGATACGCAGTATTTT. This sequence uses TRBV10-3 and TRBJ2-3; TRBD1 is possibly the D segment (5 matching bases). CDR1 and CDR2, looked up from the germline V gene, are ENHRY and SYGVKD. The junction shows trimming of 3 bases on V and 0 bases on J, plus 13 bases between the germline ends. Reading from cysteine to phenylalanine, the CDR3 counts 16 amino acids. CDR3 DNA is the only sequence kept; it has 48 bases, read in frame from the first base.